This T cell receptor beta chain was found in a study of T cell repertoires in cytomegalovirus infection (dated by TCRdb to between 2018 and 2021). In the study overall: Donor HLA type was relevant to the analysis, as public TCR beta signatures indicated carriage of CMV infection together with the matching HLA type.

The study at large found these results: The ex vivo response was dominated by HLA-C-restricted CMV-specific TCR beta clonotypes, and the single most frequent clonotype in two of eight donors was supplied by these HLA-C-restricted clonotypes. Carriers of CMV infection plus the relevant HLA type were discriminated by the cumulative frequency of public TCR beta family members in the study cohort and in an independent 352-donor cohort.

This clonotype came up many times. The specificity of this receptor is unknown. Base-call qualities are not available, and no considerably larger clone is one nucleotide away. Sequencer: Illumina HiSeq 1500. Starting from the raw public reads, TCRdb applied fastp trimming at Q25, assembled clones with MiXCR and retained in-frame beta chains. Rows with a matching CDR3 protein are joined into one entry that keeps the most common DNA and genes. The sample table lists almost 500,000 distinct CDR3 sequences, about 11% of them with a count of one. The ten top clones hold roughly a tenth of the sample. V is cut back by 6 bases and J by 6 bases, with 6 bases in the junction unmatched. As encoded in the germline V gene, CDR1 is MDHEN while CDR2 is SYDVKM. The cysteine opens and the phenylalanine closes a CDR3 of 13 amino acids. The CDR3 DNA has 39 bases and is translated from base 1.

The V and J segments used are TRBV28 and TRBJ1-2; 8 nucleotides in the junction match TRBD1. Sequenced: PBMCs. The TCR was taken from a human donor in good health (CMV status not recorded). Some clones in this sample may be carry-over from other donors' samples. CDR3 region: CASRAGQGNGYTF. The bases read TGTGCCAGCAGGGCTGGACAGGGCAATGGCTACACCTTC.